Below are 12 T cell receptor beta chains sequenced from a single sample in a study of CD8 T cells in ankylosing spondylitis. TCRdb re-called the 5' RACE reads through MiXCR, storing one row per CDR3 protein. This sample has about 150,000 distinct CDR3 sequences, with more than 9.5% found just once. The sample comprised blood, either unsorted or a sorted T cell fraction (not recorded which). These TCRs come from a female donor with ankylosing spondylitis or in good health (not recorded which).

This clonotype was counted between two and nine times. The chain couples TRBV10-3 to TRBJ1-1; TRBD1 agrees at 7 bases. The CDR3 is 14 residues long. Germline CDR1 is ENHRY and CDR2 is SYGVKD. The J segment lost 5 bases and the V segment lost 9 bases, leaving 12 bases of the junction unmatched. The CDR3 DNA is TGTGCCATAACCGGGACAGCGAGTCTGACTGAAGCTTTCTTT. This gives the protein CAITGTASLTEAFF.

Many counts were recorded for this clonotype. V usage is TRBV2 and J usage is TRBJ2-7; 7 bases are a match to TRBD1. Germline CDR1 SNHLY, CDR2 FYNNEI. The CDR3 is 14 residues long. V lost 10 bases and J lost 0; bases outside the gene matches: 9. The CDR3 nucleotides are TGTGCCATTCTCACTGGGACAGTCTCCTACGAGCAGTACTTC. Translation: CAILTGTVSYEQYF.

CDR3 nucleotides: TGCGCCAGCAGCTTACCGGGACAGGGCAGCGACGAGCAGTACTTC. It encodes CASSLPGQGSDEQYF. The genes are TRBV5-1 and TRBJ2-7; TRBD1 agrees at 9 bases. Trimming took 2 bases from V and 5 from J; bases not matched to a gene: 8. Germline-derived CDR1 and CDR2 are SGHRS and YFSETQ. The CDR3 covers 15 residues. Full variable domain (remainder filled in from reference TRBV5-1 and TRBJ2-7): KAGVTQTPRYLIKTRGQQVTLSCSPISGHRSVSWYQQTPGQGLQFLFEYFSETQRNKGNFPGRFSGRQFSNSRSEMNVSTLELGDSALYLCASSLPGQGSDEQYFGPGTRLTVT.

This clonotype was recorded many times. This chain joins TRBV20-1 and TRBJ1-2; TRBD1 matches at 9 bases. The germline V gene has CDR1 DFQATT and CDR2 SNEGSKA (reference sequence). V gave up 3 bases and J gave up 1 base; unmatched junction bases: 3. The CDR3 spans 14 residues. The CDR3 is CSARGTGINYGYTF. DNA of the CDR3: TGCAGTGCTAGGGGGACAGGGATTAACTATGGCTACACCTTC.

This clonotype has at least ten counts. The V gene is TRBV5-1, the J gene TRBJ2-2; possibly TRBD2 for D (6 bases). In germline, CDR1 is SGHRS, CDR2 YFSETQ. Trimming stripped 0 bases from V and 4 bases from J, with 16 bases between. The CDR3 is made up of 17 amino acids. The CDR3 spells CASSLGFGSGGTGELFF. DNA of the CDR3: TGCGCCAGCAGCTTGGGGTTCGGTAGCGGTGGCACCGGGGAGCTGTTTTTT.

This clonotype appeared a few times. The rearrangement joins TRBV6-6 to TRBJ1-1, with 10 bases lining up with TRBD1. The trim removed 7 bases at V and 8 bases at J, leaving 13 bases unmatched. CDR3 length: 15 residues. Germline CDR1 and CDR2: MNHNY and SVGAGI (reference sequence). Here the CDR3 reads CASKNPGQGPLEAFF. The CDR3 coding sequence is TGTGCCAGCAAAAACCCGGGACAGGGGCCTCTGGAAGCTTTCTTT.

The sample holds many counts of this clonotype. The chain couples TRBV5-1 to TRBJ1-2; 9 positions agree with TRBD1. Germline CDR1 and CDR2: SGHRS and YFSETQ. After removal of 0 bases from V and 2 bases from J, the junction contained 2 bases not matched to a gene. The CDR3 consists of 15 residues. In nucleotides, the CDR3 is TGCGCCAGCAGCTTGGACGGGACAGGGAACTATGGCTACACCTTC. Protein sequence: CASSLDGTGNYGYTF.

This clonotype was seen repeatedly, ten times or more. The chain joins TRBV7-2 to TRBJ2-3; 12 bases are a match to TRBD2. From germline, CDR1 is SGHTA and CDR2 FQGNSA. Unmatched junction bases numbered 3, after V lost 2 bases and J lost 0 bases. The CDR3 loop spans 17 amino acids. The CDR3 region has the DNA TGTGCCAGCAGCTTATTTGGGACTAGCGGGAGCACAGATACGCAGTATTTT. Amino acid sequence: CASSLFGTSGSTDTQYF.

This clonotype was seen at least ten times. The chain couples TRBV2 to TRBJ2-1, with a weak D call TRBD2 (6 bases). CDR1 is SNHLY and CDR2 is FYNNEI in the germline V gene. The CDR3 length is 18 residues. Trimming shortened V by 8 bases and J by 0 bases, and 23 bases separated the two germline ends. The CDR3 loop reads CASVRGYLAESSYNEQFF. In nucleotides, the CDR3 is TGTGCCAGCGTTCGGGGTTACTTAGCGGAGAGCTCCTACAATGAGCAGTTCTTC.

The table lists this clonotype with many counts. The CDR3 spells CASSLGRNNYGYTF. The CDR3 region has the DNA TGTGCCAGCAGTTTGGGACGGAACAACTATGGCTACACCTTC. V usage is TRBV12-3 or TRBV12-4 and J usage is TRBJ1-2; perhaps TRBD1 as D (5 bases). Trimming shortened V by 3 bases and J by 2 bases, and 10 bases separated the two germline ends. CDR3 length: 14 residues.

This clonotype was found many times. The V gene is TRBV28, the J gene TRBJ1-6; D uncertain. Germline V gene sequence: CDR1 MDHEN, CDR2 SYDVKM. This CDR3 region has 13 residues. Trimming pared 4 bases from V and 8 bases from J, leaving 9 bases between. The CDR3 DNA sequence: TGTGCCAGCAGTTCGTCGTGGTATTCACCCCTCCACTTT. It specifies CASSSSWYSPLHF. The variable domain in full, completed from reference TRBV28 and TRBJ1-6, reads DVKVTQSSRYLVKRTGEKVFLECVQDMDHENMFWYRQDPGLGLRLIYFSYDVKMKEKGDIPEGYSVSREKKERFSLILESASTNQTSMYLCASSSSWYSPLHFGNGTRLTVT.

The rearrangement links TRBV5-1 to TRBJ1-1; D gene ambiguous. V was cut by 1 base and J by 6 bases, with 16 bases left in between. The V gene's germline CDR1 is SGHRS and CDR2 YFSETQ. The CDR3 covers 15 residues. CDR3 coding DNA: TGCGCCAGCAGCTTGAAACTGACCTTCGGGGCTGAAGCTTTCTTT. It specifies CASSLKLTFGAEAFF.